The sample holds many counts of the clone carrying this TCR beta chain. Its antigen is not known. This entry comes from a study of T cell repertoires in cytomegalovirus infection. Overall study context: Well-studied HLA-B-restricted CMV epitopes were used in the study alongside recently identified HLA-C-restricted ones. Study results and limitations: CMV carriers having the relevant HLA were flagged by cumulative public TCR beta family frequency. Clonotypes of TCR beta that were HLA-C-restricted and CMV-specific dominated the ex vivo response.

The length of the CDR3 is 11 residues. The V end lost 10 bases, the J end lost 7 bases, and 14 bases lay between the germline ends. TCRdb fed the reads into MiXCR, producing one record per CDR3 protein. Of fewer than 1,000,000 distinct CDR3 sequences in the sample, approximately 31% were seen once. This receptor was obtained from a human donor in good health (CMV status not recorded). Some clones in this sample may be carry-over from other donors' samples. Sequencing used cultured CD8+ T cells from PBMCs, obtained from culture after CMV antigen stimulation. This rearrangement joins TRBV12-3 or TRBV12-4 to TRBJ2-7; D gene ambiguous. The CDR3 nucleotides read TGTGCCAACAATCTTTCCGAAGAGCAGTACTTC. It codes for CANNLSEEQYF.